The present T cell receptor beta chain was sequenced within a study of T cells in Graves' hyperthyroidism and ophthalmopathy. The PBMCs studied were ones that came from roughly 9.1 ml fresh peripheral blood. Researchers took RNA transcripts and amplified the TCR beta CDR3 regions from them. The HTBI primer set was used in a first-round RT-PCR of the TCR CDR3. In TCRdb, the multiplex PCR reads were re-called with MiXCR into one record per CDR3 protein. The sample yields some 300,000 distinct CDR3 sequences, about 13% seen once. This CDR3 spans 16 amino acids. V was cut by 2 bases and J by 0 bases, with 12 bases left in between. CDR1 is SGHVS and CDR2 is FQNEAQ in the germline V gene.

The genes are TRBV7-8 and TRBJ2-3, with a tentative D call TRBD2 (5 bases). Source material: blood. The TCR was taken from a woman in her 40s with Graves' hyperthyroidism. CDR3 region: CASSLRADASTDTQYF. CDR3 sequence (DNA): TGTGCCAGCAGCTTAAGAGCGGACGCTAGCACAGATACGCAGTATTTT. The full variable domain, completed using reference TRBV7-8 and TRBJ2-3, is GAGVSQSPRYKVAKRGQDVALRCDPISGHVSLFWYQQALGQGPEFLTYFQNEAQLDKSGLPSDRFFAERPEGSVSTLKIQRTQQEDSAVYLCASSLRADASTDTQYFGPGTRLTVL.